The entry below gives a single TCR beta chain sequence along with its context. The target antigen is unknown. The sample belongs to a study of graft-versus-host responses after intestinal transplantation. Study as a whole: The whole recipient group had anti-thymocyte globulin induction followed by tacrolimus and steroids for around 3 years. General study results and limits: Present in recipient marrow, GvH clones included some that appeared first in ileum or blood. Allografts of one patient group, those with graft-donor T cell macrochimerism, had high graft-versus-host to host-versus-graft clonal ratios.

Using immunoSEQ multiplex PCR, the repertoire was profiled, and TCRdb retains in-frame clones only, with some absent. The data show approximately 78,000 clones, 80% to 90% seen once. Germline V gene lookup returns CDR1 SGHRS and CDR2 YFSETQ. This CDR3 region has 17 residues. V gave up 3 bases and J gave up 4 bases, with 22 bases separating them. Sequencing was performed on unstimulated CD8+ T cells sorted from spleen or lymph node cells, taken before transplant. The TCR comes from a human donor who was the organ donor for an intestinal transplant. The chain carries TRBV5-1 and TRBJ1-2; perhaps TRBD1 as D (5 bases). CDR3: CASSSFELGLGGYGYTF. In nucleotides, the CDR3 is TGCGCCAGCAGCTCCTTCGAACTGGGCCTCGGGGGCTATGGCTACACCTTC.